This T cell receptor (beta chain) appears in the sequencing data of a study of T cells expressing NK-cell markers. Study context: In sorted CD3+CD56+NKG2C+, CD3+CD56+NKG2C- and CD3+CD56-NKG2C+ T cells, TCR beta repertoires were obtained.

Remarks on this clonotype: What it binds is not known.

Each CDR3 protein gets one entry in TCRdb, which reprocessed the 5' RACE reads and gives no DNA. This sample's clone table lists 350,000 to 400,000 distinct CDR3 sequences. Regarding the study as a whole: Expanded clones of NKG2C+ T cells had an unclear HCMV specificity.

The sequenced sample was blood T cells: a sorted CD56 or NKG2C T cell subset, CD4+ or CD8+ T cells, or bulk PBMC T cells (not recorded which). This receptor was identified in a woman aged 45-59 years in good health.

This chain's CDR3 is CATGLGFGETQYF. The chain employs TRBV10-3 and TRBJ2-5; the TCRdb call, TRBD2, lacks DNA for checking. The length of the CDR3 is 13 residues. CDR1 and CDR2 from the germline V gene are ENHRY and SYGVKD.